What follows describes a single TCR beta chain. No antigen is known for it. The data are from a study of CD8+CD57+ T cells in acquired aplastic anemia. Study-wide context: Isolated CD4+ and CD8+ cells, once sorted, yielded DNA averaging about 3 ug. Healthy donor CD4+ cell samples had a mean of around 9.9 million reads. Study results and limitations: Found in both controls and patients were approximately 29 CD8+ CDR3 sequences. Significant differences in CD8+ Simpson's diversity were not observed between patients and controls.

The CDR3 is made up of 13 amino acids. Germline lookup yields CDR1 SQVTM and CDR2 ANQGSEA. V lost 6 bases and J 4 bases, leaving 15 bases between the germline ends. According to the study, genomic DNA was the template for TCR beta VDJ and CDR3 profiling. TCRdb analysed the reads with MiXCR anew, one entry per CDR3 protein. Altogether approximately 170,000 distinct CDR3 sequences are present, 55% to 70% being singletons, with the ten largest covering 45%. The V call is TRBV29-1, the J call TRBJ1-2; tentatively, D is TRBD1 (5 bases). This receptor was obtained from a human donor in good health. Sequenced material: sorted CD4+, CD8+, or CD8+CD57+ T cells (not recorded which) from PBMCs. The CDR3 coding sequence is TGCAGCGTCCCTGCTTTGGGACTCTATGGCTACACCTTC. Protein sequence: CSVPALGLYGYTF.